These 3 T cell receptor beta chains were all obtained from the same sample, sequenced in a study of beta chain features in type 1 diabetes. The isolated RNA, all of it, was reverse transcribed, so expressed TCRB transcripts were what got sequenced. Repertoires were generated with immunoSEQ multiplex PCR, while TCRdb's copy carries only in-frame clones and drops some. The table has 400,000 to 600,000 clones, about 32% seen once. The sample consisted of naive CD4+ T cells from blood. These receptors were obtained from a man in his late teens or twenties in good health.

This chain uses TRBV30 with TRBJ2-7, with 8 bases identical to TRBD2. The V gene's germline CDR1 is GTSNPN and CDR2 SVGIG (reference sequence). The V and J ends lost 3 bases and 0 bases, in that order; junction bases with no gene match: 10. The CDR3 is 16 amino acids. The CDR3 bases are TGTGCCTGGAGACGTAGGGGGACTAGAAGCTCCTACGAGCAGTACTTC. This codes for CAWRRRGTRSSYEQYF. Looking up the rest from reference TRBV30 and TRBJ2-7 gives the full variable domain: SQTIHQWPATLVQPVGSPLSLECTVEGTSNPNLYWYRQAAGRGLQLLFYSVGIGQISSEVPQNLSASRPQDRQFILSSKKLLLSDSGFYLCAWRRRGTRSSYEQYFGPGTRLTVT.

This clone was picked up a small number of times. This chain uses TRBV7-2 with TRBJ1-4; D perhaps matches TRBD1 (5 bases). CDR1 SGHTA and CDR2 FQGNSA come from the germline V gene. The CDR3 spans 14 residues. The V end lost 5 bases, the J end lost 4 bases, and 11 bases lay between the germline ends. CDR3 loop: CASSRRDGNEKLFF. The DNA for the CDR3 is TGTGCCAGCAGCCGTCGGGACGGTAATGAAAAACTGTTTTTT.

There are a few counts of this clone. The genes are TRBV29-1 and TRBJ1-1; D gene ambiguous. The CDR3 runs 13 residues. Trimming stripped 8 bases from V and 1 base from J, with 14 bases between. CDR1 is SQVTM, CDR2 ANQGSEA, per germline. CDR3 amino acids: CSILGPTNTEAFF. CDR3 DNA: TGCAGCATACTTGGGCCGACGAACACTGAAGCTTTCTTT.